What follows are 32 T cell receptor beta chains derived from one specimen sequenced in a study of cytomegalovirus exposure and HLA in healthy donors. PCR involved 60 Vbeta and 13 Jbeta primers. Sequencing used immunoSEQ multiplex PCR; TCRdb keeps in-frame clones, though not all of them. This table holds roughly 110,000 clones, 60% to 80% found once. Sequenced material: PBMCs. The receptors stem from a boy under 18 in good health and CMV-seronegative.

This rearrangement joins TRBV28 to TRBJ2-7, with 13 bases lining up with TRBD2. J gave up 5 bases and V 6 bases, and 7 bases lay outside the gene matches. The CDR3 has 15 residues. Germline V gene sequence: CDR1 MDHEN, CDR2 SYDVKM. The CDR3 sequence is CASSLTSGRRDEQYF. The CDR3 bases are TGTGCCAGCAGCTTGACTAGCGGGAGGCGCGACGAGCAGTACTTC.

This rearrangement joins TRBV27 to TRBJ2-4; a weak D match, TRBD1 (5 bases). This CDR3 contains 15 residues. Looked up from germline, CDR1 is MNHEY and CDR2 is SMNVEV (reference sequence). With 5 bases removed from V and 0 bases from J, the gap between germline ends came to 11 bases. CDR3 nucleotide sequence: TGTGCCAGCAGTAGCAGGGTGAAAGCCAAAAACATTCAGTACTTC. Amino acids: CASSSRVKAKNIQYF.

The rearrangement links TRBV5-1 to TRBJ1-1; 7 bases are a match to TRBD1. Germline CDR1 is SGHRS and CDR2 is YFSETQ. V was clipped by 0 bases and J by 0 bases; unmatched bases: 5. The CDR3 sequence is 16 residues long. The CDR3: CASSLGLGGLNTEAFF. In DNA, the CDR3 is TGCGCCAGCAGCTTGGGGTTAGGGGGCCTGAACACTGAAGCTTTCTTT.

This chain joins TRBV9 and TRBJ2-1; 10 nucleotides match TRBD2. The CDR3 runs 12 residues. The V gene's germline CDR1 is SGDLS and CDR2 YYNGEE. The V gene end was trimmed by 6 bases and the J gene end by 8 bases; junction bases not matched to a gene: 2. CDR3 sequence reads: CASKREGYEQFF. The CDR3 bases are TGTGCCAGCAAGCGGGAGGGCTATGAGCAGTTCTTC.

This rearrangement joins TRBV5-1 to TRBJ2-7, with a possible D match to TRBD1 (6 bases). Germline V gives CDR1 SGHRS, CDR2 YFSETQ. This CDR3 spans 12 amino acids. V was trimmed by 3 bases and J by 5 bases, leaving 9 bases between them. CDR3 protein: CASSSDRNEQYF. CDR3 coding DNA: TGCGCCAGCAGCTCAGACAGGAACGAGCAGTACTTC.

This chain joins TRBV28 and TRBJ1-1; no clear D gene. Germline values: CDR1 MDHEN, CDR2 SYDVKM. Between the trimmed V and J ends, which lost 5 bases and 3 bases, there was a span of 7 bases. CDR3 length: 12 residues. The CDR3 nucleotides are TGTGCCAGCAGTCTTCGGGACACTGAAGCTTTCTTT. As protein: CASSLRDTEAFF.

The sample holds one count of this clone. The rearrangement links TRBV4-2 to TRBJ2-1; the match to TRBD2 covers 12 bases. V lost 2 bases and J lost 4; bases outside the gene matches: 3. Per germline, CDR1 LGHNA and CDR2 YNFKEQ. The CDR3 runs 16 residues. The CDR3 coding sequence is TGTGCCAGCAGCCAATGGACTAGCGGGATATACAATGAGCAGTTCTTC. Protein: CASSQWTSGIYNEQFF.

As DNA, the CDR3 is TGTGCTAGTGGTACCTATGGACAGGGTATGGGTGGCTACACCTTC. It yields the protein CASGTYGQGMGGYTF. This rearrangement joins TRBV12-5 to TRBJ1-2; 8 bases fit TRBD1. This CDR3 spans 15 amino acids. V was clipped by 5 bases and J by 7 bases; unmatched bases: 12. The germline CDR1 and CDR2 sequences are LGHNT and FRNRAP.

This clone was counted once. This rearrangement joins TRBV2 to TRBJ2-5; D perhaps matches TRBD1 (5 bases). This CDR3 is 12 amino acids long. The germline V gene has CDR1 SNHLY and CDR2 FYNNEI. V dropped 4 bases and J dropped 5 bases, with 8 bases sitting between them. The CDR3 bases are TGTGCCAGCAGTGCAGGGCCGGAGACCCAGTACTTC. Its protein is CASSAGPETQYF.

This clone appeared once. This chain uses TRBV25-1 with TRBJ1-2, with D hard to call. Trimming took off 0 bases at V and 4 bases at J, with 3 bases between the two ends. Germline-derived CDR1 and CDR2 are MGHDK and SYGVNS. CDR3 length: 12 amino acids. CDR3 DNA: TGTGCCAGCAGTGAATATCGCTATGGCTACACCTTC. This sequence encodes CASSEYRYGYTF.

This clone came up a few times. The chain is built from TRBV29-1 and TRBJ2-1; D perhaps matches TRBD2 (7 bases). CDR3 length: 15 amino acids. Germline V gives CDR1 SQVTM, CDR2 ANQGSEA. Between the trimmed V and J ends, which lost 0 bases and 4 bases, there was a span of 13 bases. The CDR3, as DNA: TGCAGCGTTGAAGAGCGTGGGGGGGCTTACAATGAGCAGTTCTTC. It specifies CSVEERGGAYNEQFF.

This chain uses TRBV6-4 with TRBJ2-7; 8 nucleotides line up with TRBD2. This CDR3 is 15 amino acids long. V lost 4 bases, J lost 3 bases, and 8 bases stayed unmatched. Germline CDR1 and CDR2: MRHNA and SNTAGT. CDR3 amino acids: CASSARAGEGYEQYF. CDR3 sequence (DNA): TGTGCCAGCAGTGCCCGAGCGGGAGAAGGCTACGAGCAGTACTTC.

The rearrangement joins TRBV7-3 to TRBJ2-1, with D possibly TRBD1 on 6 matching bases. Germline V gene lookup returns CDR1 SGHTA and CDR2 FQGTGA. The CDR3 length is 13 residues. Deletions cut 2 bases from V and 4 bases from J, with 6 bases between. The CDR3 protein is CASSLGQYNEQFF. For the CDR3, the DNA is TGTGCCAGCAGCTTAGGACAGTACAATGAGCAGTTCTTC.

This chain links TRBV6-5 with TRBJ1-1; D ambiguous. Trimming took 2 bases from V and 4 from J, leaving 8 bases between them. Germline V gene lookup returns CDR1 MNHEY and CDR2 SVGAGI. The CDR3 totals 13 residues. The CDR3 is CASSYQQVTEAFF. CDR3 bases: TGTGCCAGCAGTTACCAGCAGGTCACTGAAGCTTTCTTT.

This chain links TRBV5-1 with TRBJ1-3; weak D call: TRBD1 (6 bases). Deletions cut 3 bases from V and 2 bases from J, with 12 bases between. The CDR3 is made up of 15 amino acids. Per the germline V gene, CDR1 is SGHRS and CDR2 is YFSETQ. CDR3 amino acids: CASSSSGDPGNTIYF. The CDR3 DNA reads TGCGCCAGCAGCTCCTCAGGGGACCCTGGAAACACCATATATTTT.

The V and J genes are TRBV5-6 and TRBJ1-3; tentative D call: TRBD1 (6 bases). V gave up 2 bases and J gave up 4 bases, with 7 bases separating them. Germline V gives CDR1 SGHDT, CDR2 YYEEEE. This CDR3 has 13 amino acids. CDR3 in DNA: TGTGCCAGCAGCTTAGACAGGGGAAACACCATATATTTT. Translation gives CASSLDRGNTIYF.

J is TRBJ2-7 and V is TRBV2; TRBD1 aligns across 10 bases. Germline CDR1 SNHLY, CDR2 FYNNEI. Losses at the gene ends were 4 bases for V and 2 bases for J; bases not matched to a gene: 5. This CDR3 is built from 15 residues. CDR3 region: CASSGAGTGAYEQYF. The CDR3 coding sequence is TGTGCCAGCAGTGGAGCCGGGACAGGGGCCTACGAGCAGTACTTC.

The V gene is TRBV11-2, the J gene TRBJ2-7; a possible D gene is TRBD1 (6 bases). This CDR3 is 15 amino acids long. V was shortened by 2 bases and J by 2 bases, with 13 bases between the two germline ends. From germline, CDR1 is SGHAT and CDR2 FQNNGV. In DNA form, the CDR3 reads TGTGCCAGCAGCTTACAGACAGGCGTGACCTACGAGCAGTACTTC. Translation gives CASSLQTGVTYEQYF.

This clone was seen just once. This chain connects TRBV14 to TRBJ2-7; TRBD2 matches at 9 bases. V was pared by 4 bases and J by 3 bases, with 4 bases of the junction left unmatched. Germline loops: CDR1 SGHDN, CDR2 FVKESK. This CDR3 has 14 amino acids. CDR3 coding DNA: TGTGCCAGCAGCCTTGGGACTAGCTACTACGAGCAGTACTTC. Translation: CASSLGTSYYEQYF. Supplemented by reference TRBV14 and TRBJ2-7, the full variable domain reads EAGVTQFPSHSVIEKGQTVTLRCDPISGHDNLYWYRRVMGKEIKFLLHFVKESKQDESGMPNNRFLAERTGGTYSTLKVQPAELEDSGVYFCASSLGTSYYEQYFGPGTRLTVT.

The genes are TRBV5-1 and TRBJ2-7, with D possibly being TRBD1 (6 bases). The CDR3 is made up of 16 amino acids. V was cut by 0 bases and J by 7 bases, with 20 bases left in between. Germline V gene sequence: CDR1 SGHRS, CDR2 YFSETQ. CDR3 in amino acids: CASSLAPDSFGGEQYF. The DNA for the CDR3 is TGCGCCAGCAGCTTGGCCCCGGACAGCTTTGGGGGAGAGCAGTACTTC.

The table lists this clone with a few counts. The chain links TRBV28 to TRBJ2-5; TRBD2 matches 13 bases. CDR3 length: 16 residues. CDR1 and CDR2 (germline): MDHEN, SYDVKM. V gave up 6 bases and J gave up 1 base; unmatched junction bases: 5. The DNA for the CDR3 is TGTGCCAGCAGCCGGGGACTAGCGGGGACCCAAGAGACCCAGTACTTC. Its translation is CASSRGLAGTQETQYF.

This chain links TRBV7-2 with TRBJ2-1; no clear D. The ends were cut back, 2 bases at V and 2 bases at J, with 13 bases in the middle. The CDR3 runs to 16 residues. CDR1 and CDR2 from the germline V gene are SGHTA and FQGNSA. The CDR3 region is CASSLLFPPTYNEQFF. The CDR3 DNA is TGTGCCAGCAGCTTACTATTTCCTCCAACCTACAATGAGCAGTTCTTC. The whole variable domain, remainder taken from reference TRBV7-2 and TRBJ2-1, is GAGVSQSPSNKVTEKGKDVELRCDPISGHTALYWYRQSLGQGLEFLIYFQGNSAPDKSGLPSDRFSAERTGGSVSTLTIQRTQQEDSAVYLCASSLLFPPTYNEQFFGPGTRLTVL.

The chain uses TRBV5-6 and TRBJ1-3, with D uncertain. With 6 bases removed from V and 4 bases from J, the gap between germline ends came to 17 bases. Germline CDR1 and CDR2: SGHDT and YYEEEE. The CDR3 loop spans 15 amino acids. In DNA, the CDR3 is TGTGCCAGCAACTATGCGGGGTTTCGAGGAAACACCATATATTTT. It translates to CASNYAGFRGNTIYF.

This clone was seen only a few times. The CDR3 region is CASSQGLHEQYF. CDR3 sequence (DNA): TGCGCCAGCAGCCAGGGATTGCACGAGCAGTACTTC. The rearrangement joins TRBV5-1 to TRBJ2-7; the D gene is possibly TRBD1 (5 bases). Germline loops: CDR1 SGHRS, CDR2 YFSETQ. The CDR3 is made up of 12 amino acids. Between the trimmed V and J ends, which lost 4 bases and 5 bases, there was a span of 10 bases.

This clone has a handful of counts. This chain uses TRBV19 with TRBJ2-1; unclear D gene. The CDR3 loop spans 14 amino acids. The ends were cut back, 5 bases at V and 2 bases at J, with 10 bases in the middle. Per the germline V gene, CDR1 is LNHDA and CDR2 is SQIVND (reference sequence). The CDR3 DNA is TGTGCCAGTAGTCCCTTCGAGACCTACAATGAGCAGTTCTTC. The encoded protein is CASSPFETYNEQFF.

The rearrangement joins TRBV28 to TRBJ1-1, with D possibly TRBD1 on 6 matching bases. Germline values: CDR1 MDHEN, CDR2 SYDVKM. V was trimmed by 5 bases and J by 5 bases, leaving 15 bases between them. The CDR3 is made up of 14 amino acids. Here the CDR3 reads CASSLQGLGTEAFF. In DNA, the CDR3 is TGTGCCAGCAGTCTACAGGGCCTGGGAACTGAAGCTTTCTTT.

Worth noting for this clone: The identical CDR3 is also encoded by other nucleotide sequences in the sample. The chain has TRBV30 and TRBJ1-3; the D gene is possibly TRBD1 (6 bases). Trimming took 3 bases from V and 5 from J, leaving 11 bases between them. There are 13 residues in the CDR3. The V gene's germline CDR1 is GTSNPN and CDR2 SVGIG (reference sequence). CDR3 region: CAWSAGTRNTIYF. CDR3 sequence (DNA): TGTGCCTGGAGCGCCGGGACAAGAAACACCATATATTTT.

V is TRBV7-3 and J is TRBJ2-1; TRBD1 aligns across 9 bases. Per the germline V gene, CDR1 is SGHTA and CDR2 is FQGTGA. This CDR3 is 16 amino acids long. Losses at the gene ends were 0 bases for V and 9 bases for J; bases not matched to a gene: 9. This CDR3 is CASSLTALQGAGEQFF. CDR3 DNA sequence: TGTGCCAGCAGCTTAACTGCATTACAGGGGGCTGGTGAGCAGTTCTTC.

This rearrangement joins TRBV12-5 to TRBJ2-1; a possible D gene is TRBD2 (5 bases). The V gene's germline CDR1 is LGHNT and CDR2 FRNRAP. This CDR3 is 14 amino acids long. Trimming stripped 0 bases from V and 5 bases from J, with 8 bases between. CDR3: CASGLVARDNEQFF. DNA of the CDR3: TGTGCTAGTGGTTTGGTAGCGAGGGACAATGAGCAGTTCTTC. Variable domain in full (rest from reference TRBV12-5 and TRBJ2-1): DARVTQTPRHKVTEMGQEVTMRCQPILGHNTVFWYRQTMMQGLELLAYFRNRAPLDDSGMPKDRFSAEMPDATLATLKIQPSEPRDSAVYFCASGLVARDNEQFFGPGTRLTVL.

The V gene is TRBV2, the J gene TRBJ1-1, with 9 nucleotides matching TRBD1. Germline CDR1 and CDR2: SNHLY and FYNNEI. The CDR3 is 16 amino acids. The V gene end was trimmed by 7 bases and the J gene end by 1 base; junction bases not matched to a gene: 10. As DNA, the CDR3 is TGTGCCAGCACGGCCGGACAGGGGCGCACGAACACTGAAGCTTTCTTT. Its translation: CASTAGQGRTNTEAFF.

This chain uses TRBV6-1 with TRBJ1-3, with D tentatively TRBD1 (5 bases). This CDR3 comprises 15 residues. Germline V lookup: CDR1 MNHNS, CDR2 SASEGT. V was cut by 3 bases and J by 7 bases, with 16 bases left in between. CDR3 sequence reads: CASSETDSPGNTIYF. The CDR3 DNA is TGTGCCAGCAGTGAGACAGACAGCCCAGGGAACACCATATATTTT.

The J gene is TRBJ1-2, the V gene TRBV15; D not certain. In germline, CDR1 is LNHNV, CDR2 YYDKDF (reference sequence). Between the trimmed V and J ends, which lost 3 bases and 5 bases, there was a span of 4 bases. The CDR3 is made up of 11 amino acids. DNA for the CDR3: TGTGCCACCAGCAGCTATTATGGCTACACCTTC. As protein: CATSSYYGYTF.